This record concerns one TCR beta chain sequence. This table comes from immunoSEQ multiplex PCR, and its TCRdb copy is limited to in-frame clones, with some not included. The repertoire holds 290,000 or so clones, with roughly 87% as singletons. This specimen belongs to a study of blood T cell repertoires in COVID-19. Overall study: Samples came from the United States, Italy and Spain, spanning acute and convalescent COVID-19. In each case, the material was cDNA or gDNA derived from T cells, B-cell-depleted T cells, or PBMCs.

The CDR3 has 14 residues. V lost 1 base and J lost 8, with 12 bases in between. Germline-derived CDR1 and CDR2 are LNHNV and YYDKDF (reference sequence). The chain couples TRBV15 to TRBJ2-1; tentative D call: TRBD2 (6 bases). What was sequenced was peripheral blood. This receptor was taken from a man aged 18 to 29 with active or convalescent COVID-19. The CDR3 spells CATSRVGGSDEQFF. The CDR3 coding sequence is TGTGCCACCAGCAGAGTCGGAGGGAGCGATGAGCAGTTCTTC.